This T cell receptor (beta chain) is drawn from a study of prognosis after radiotherapy for stage I lung cancer. The germline V gene has CDR1 MNHNS and CDR2 SASEGT. The CDR3 is made up of 14 amino acids. Genomic DNA provided the template from which TCR beta CDR3 was amplified by two-round multiplex PCR. It was primers specific to each TRBV and TRBJ gene that first-round PCR used. In TCRdb, the multiplex PCR reads were re-called with MiXCR into one record per CDR3 protein. Of some 34,000 distinct CDR3 sequences detected, 32% appear once; the ten largest clones hold 25% to 30%. In regard to this clonotype: Being one base from a much bigger clone, this may be a read error.

The TCR sequence derives from a donor at least 50 years old with non-small cell lung cancer. The chain recombines TRBV6-1 with TRBJ2-4; 9 bases map to TRBD1. This specimen consisted of PBMCs, obtained before or after stereotactic body radiation therapy (not recorded which). This chain's CDR3 is CVTARGDREDIQYF. CDR3 nucleotides: TGTGTCACTGCCCGTGGGGACAGGGAGGACATTCAGTACTTC.